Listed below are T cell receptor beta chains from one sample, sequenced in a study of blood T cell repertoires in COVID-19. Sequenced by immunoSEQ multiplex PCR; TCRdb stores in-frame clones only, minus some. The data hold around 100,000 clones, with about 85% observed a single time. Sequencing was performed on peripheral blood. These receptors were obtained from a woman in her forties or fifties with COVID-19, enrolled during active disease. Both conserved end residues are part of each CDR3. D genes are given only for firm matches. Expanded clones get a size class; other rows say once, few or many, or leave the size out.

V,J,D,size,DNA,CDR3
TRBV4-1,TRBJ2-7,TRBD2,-,TGCGCCAGCAGCCCGACTAGCGGGGGGACCTACGAGCAGTACTTC,CASSPTSGGTYEQYF
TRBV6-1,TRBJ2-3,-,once,TGTGCCAGCAGTGAAGTTCCCACTGATACGCAGTATTTT,CASSEVPTDTQYF
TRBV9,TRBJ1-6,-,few,TGTGCCAGCAGCGTAGAACAGGGTAATTCACCCCTCCACTTT,CASSVEQGNSPLHF
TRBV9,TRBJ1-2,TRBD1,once,TGTGCCAGCAGCCCAAAAGGACAGGGGGCATTTGGCTACACCTTC,CASSPKGQGAFGYTF
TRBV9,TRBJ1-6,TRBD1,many,TGTGCCAGCAGCGTGGAGGGCAGGGGGAATTCACCCCTCCACTTT,CASSVEGRGNSPLHF
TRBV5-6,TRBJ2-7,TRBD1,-,TGTGCCAGCAGCTTCCGGGACAGGTTTTTCTACGAGCAGTACTTC,CASSFRDRFFYEQYF
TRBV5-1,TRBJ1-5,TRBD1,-,TGCGCCAGCAGCTTGCCAAACAGGGGTAGTCAGCCCCAGCATTTT,CASSLPNRGSQPQHF
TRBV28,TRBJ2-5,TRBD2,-,TGTGCCAGCAGCAACGACGGCGGACTAGCGGGGGGACTCCAAGAGACCCAGTACTTC,CASSNDGGLAGGLQETQYF
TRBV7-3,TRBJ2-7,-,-,TGTGCCAGCAGCTTGGTCGGCGGATACGAGCAGTACTTC,CASSLVGGYEQYF
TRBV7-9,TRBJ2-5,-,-,TGTGCCAGCAGCTTAGCCAGGGCCACCCAAGAGACCCAGTACTTC,CASSLARATQETQYF
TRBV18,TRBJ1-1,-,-,TGTGCCAGCTCACCACTTATTCGTCAGGGGAACACTGAAGCTTTCTTT,CASSPLIRQGNTEAFF
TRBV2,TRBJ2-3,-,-,TGTGCCAGCATGAAGATGAGTAGCACAGATACGCAGTATTTT,CASMKMSSTDTQYF
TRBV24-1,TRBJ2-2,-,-,TGTGCCACCAGTGAGACCCTGGGGAGGCTTGGCGGGGAGCTGTTTTTT,CATSETLGRLGGELFF
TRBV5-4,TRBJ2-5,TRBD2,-,TGTGCCAGCAGCTTGAGGACTAGCGGGGAAGAGACCCAGTACTTC,CASSLRTSGEETQYF
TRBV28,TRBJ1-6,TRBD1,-,TGTGCCAGCAGTTCTGCAGGGGGCAAATCACCCCTCCACTTT,CASSSAGGKSPLHF
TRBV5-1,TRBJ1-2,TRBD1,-,TGCGCCAGCAGCCTGGGGGGACAGGGGGACTATGGCTACACCTTC,CASSLGGQGDYGYTF
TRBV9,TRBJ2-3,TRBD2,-,TGTGCCAGCAGCATACAAAGCGGGGTCACAGATACGCAGTATTTT,CASSIQSGVTDTQYF
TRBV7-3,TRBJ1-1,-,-,TGTGCCAGCAGCCTGGGACATCAGAACACTGAAGCTTTCTTT,CASSLGHQNTEAFF
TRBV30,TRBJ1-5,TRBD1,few,TGTGCCTGGAGTTTTTCCAGGGGGCCATTTCAGCCCCAGCATTTT,CAWSFSRGPFQPQHF
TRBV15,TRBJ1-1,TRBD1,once,TGTGCCACCAACGGACAGGGGGTTTCTGAAGCTTTCTTT,CATNGQGVSEAFF
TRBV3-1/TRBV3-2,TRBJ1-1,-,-,TGTGCCAGCAGCCGGGGGGATTGGACTGAAGCTTTCTTT,CASSRGDWTEAFF
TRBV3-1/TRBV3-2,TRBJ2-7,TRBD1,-,TGTGCCAGCAGCCAAGCTGGGGGACAGGGGATGTACGAGCAGTACTTC,CASSQAGGQGMYEQYF
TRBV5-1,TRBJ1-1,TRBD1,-,TGCGCCAGCAGCCTGACCCCGAGACAGGGGGCTTTGGGCACTGAAGCTTTCTTT,CASSLTPRQGALGTEAFF
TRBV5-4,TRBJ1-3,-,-,TGTGCCAGCAGCTTGACAGGGACCTCCGGGAACACCATATATTTT,CASSLTGTSGNTIYF
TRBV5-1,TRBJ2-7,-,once,TGCGCCAGCAGCTTGGCCGGTCTAGAAGGCTCCTACGAGCAGTACTTC,CASSLAGLEGSYEQYF
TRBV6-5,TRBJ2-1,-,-,TGTGCCAGCAGACGGGTGGAATACGCCTACAATGAGCAGTTCTTC,CASRRVEYAYNEQFF
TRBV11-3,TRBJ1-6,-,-,TGTGCCAGCAGCTTATTGTCCCAGGGTAATTCACCCCTCCACTTT,CASSLLSQGNSPLHF
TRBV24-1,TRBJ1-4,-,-,TGTGCCACCACGAGTAGACGGGAGCGAGGTGAAAAACTGTTTTTT,CATTSRRERGEKLFF
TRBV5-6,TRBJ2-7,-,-,TGTGCCAGCAGCCCCCGGGACAAGACCTACGAGCAGTACTTC,CASSPRDKTYEQYF
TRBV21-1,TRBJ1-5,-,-,TGTGCCAGCAGCCCGGGACAGGGACTCAATCAGCCCCAGCATTTT,CASSPGQGLNQPQHF
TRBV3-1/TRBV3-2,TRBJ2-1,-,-,TGTGCCAGCAGCTCCCTGGCAGCTAGTTCCTACAATGAGCAGTTCTTC,CASSSLAASSYNEQFF
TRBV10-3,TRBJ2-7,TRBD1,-,TGTGCCGCCGGTGGGACAGGGAACCACGAGCAGTACTTC,CAAGGTGNHEQYF
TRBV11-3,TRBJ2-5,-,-,TGTGCCAGCAGCTTAGTCTGGCACCCGTACCAAGAGACCCAGTACTTC,CASSLVWHPYQETQYF
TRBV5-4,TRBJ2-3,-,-,TGTGCCAGCAGCTTGGACGGCGGGGGCACAGATACGCAGTATTTT,CASSLDGGGTDTQYF
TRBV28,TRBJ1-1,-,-,TGTGCCAGCAGCAAACACCCGGAAGCTTTCTTT,CASSKHPEAFF
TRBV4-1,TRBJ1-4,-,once,TGCGCCAGCAGCCAAGCTTGGGGGCTCACTAATGAAAAACTGTTTTTT,CASSQAWGLTNEKLFF
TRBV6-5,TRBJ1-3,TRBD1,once,TGTGCCAGCAGTTACGGCAGGGGGAGTGGAAACACCATATATTTT,CASSYGRGSGNTIYF
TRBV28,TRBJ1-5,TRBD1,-,TGTGCCAGCAGTTCCCTGGGACAGGGGGTCACTCAGCCCCAGCATTTT,CASSSLGQGVTQPQHF
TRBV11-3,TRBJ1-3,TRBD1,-,TGTGCCAGCAGCCAGACAGGGGTAGGAAACACCATATATTTT,CASSQTGVGNTIYF
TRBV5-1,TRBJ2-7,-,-,TGCGCCAGCAGCTTGGACCGGGGTTACTCCTACGAGCAGTACTTC,CASSLDRGYSYEQYF
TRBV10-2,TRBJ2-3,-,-,TGCGCCAGCAGGACAGGACACGGCTTGGATACGCAGTATTTT,CASRTGHGLDTQYF
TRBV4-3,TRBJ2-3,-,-,TGCGCCAGCAGCCAAGGGGCGTGGGATACGCAGTATTTT,CASSQGAWDTQYF
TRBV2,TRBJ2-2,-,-,TGTGCCAGCAGGGATAAGGGGCAAGTCACCGGGGAGCTGTTTTTT,CASRDKGQVTGELFF
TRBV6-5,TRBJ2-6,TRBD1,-,TGTGCCAGCAGGACAGGGACCGGGGCCAACGTCCTGACTTTC,CASRTGTGANVLTF
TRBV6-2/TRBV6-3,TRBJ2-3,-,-,TGTGCCAGCAGTTACGTCGGCGGTACGCAGTATTTT,CASSYVGGTQYF
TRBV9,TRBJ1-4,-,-,TGTGCCAGCAGCGTAGGCCAGGCTAATGAAAAACTGTTTTTT,CASSVGQANEKLFF